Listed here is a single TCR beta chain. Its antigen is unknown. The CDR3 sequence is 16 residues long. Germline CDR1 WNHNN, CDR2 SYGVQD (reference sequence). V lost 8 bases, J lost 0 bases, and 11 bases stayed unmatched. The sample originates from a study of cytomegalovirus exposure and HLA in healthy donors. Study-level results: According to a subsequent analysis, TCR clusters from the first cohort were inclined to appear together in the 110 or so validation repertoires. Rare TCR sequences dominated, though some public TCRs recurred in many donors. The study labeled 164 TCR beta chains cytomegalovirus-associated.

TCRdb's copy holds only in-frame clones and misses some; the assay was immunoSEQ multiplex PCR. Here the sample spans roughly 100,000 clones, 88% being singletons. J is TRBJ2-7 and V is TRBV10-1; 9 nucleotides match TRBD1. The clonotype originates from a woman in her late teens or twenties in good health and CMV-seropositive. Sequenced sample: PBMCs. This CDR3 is CASPEGGQGYSYEQYV. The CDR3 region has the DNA TGCGCCAGCCCAGAGGGGGGACAGGGCTACTCCTACGAGCAGTACGTC.